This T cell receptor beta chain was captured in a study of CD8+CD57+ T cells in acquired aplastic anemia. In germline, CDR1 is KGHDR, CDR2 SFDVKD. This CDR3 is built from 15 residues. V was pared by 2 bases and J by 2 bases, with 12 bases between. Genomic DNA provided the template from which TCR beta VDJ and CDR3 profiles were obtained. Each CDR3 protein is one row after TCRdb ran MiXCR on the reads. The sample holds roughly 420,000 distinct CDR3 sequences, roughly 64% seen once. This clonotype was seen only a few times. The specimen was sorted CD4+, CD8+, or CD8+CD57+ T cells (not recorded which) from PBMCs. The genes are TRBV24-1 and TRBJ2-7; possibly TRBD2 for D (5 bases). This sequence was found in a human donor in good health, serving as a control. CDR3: CATSDSSEGTYEQYF. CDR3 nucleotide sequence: TGTGCCACCAGTGATTCCTCTGAGGGAACCTACGAGCAGTACTTC.